These 5 T cell receptor beta chains share one sample of origin, sequenced in a study of T cell repertoires in cytomegalovirus infection. A single record per CDR3 protein comes from TCRdb applying MiXCR to the reads. The top ten hold roughly 14% of the sample, which has 250,000 to 350,000 distinct CDR3 sequences, 25% seen once. The sequenced material came from PBMCs. These receptor sequences come from a human donor in good health (CMV status not recorded). Some clones in this sample may be carry-over from other donors' samples.

There are a few counts of this clonotype. The rearrangement uses TRBV6-8 and TRBJ2-2; 8 bases map to TRBD1. The CDR3 is made up of 15 amino acids. Germline-derived CDR1 and CDR2 are MNHGY and SAAAGT. Losses at the gene ends were 5 bases for V and 0 bases for J; bases not matched to a gene: 2. The CDR3 sequence: CASSDRGPNTGELFF. DNA for the CDR3: TGTGCCAGCAGTGACAGGGGACCGAACACCGGGGAGCTGTTTTTT.

A remark on this clonotype: The conserved closing phenylalanine or tryptophan is absent in this CDR3, likely reflecting a read error. The chain joins TRBV28 to TRBJ2-5; 14 nucleotides match TRBD2. The CDR3 covers 16 residues. The V gene's germline CDR1 is MDHEN and CDR2 SYDVKM. The ends lost 9 bases at V and 1 base at J; junction bases unmatched: 7. The CDR3, as DNA: TGTGCCAGAAGTACTGGACTAGCGGGGGGCCAAGAGACCCAGTACTGC. This sequence encodes CARSTGLAGGQETQYC.

This clonotype showed up many times. V usage is TRBV7-2 and J usage is TRBJ2-7, with no clear D. The V gene's germline CDR1 is SGHTA and CDR2 FQGNSA. There are 13 residues in the CDR3. Trimming took off 4 bases at V and 4 bases at J, with 11 bases between the two ends. The CDR3 nucleotides are TGTGCCAGCAGCTCCGGCGTAAATTACGAGCAGTACTTC. It codes for CASSSGVNYEQYF. Looking up the rest from reference TRBV7-2 and TRBJ2-7 gives the full variable domain: GAGVSQSPSNKVTEKGKDVELRCDPISGHTALYWYRQSLGQGLEFLIYFQGNSAPDKSGLPSDRFSAERTGGSVSTLTIQRTQQEDSAVYLCASSSGVNYEQYFGPGTRLTVT.

The V call is TRBV28, the J call TRBJ1-4, with 7 bases identical to TRBD1. Trimming cost V 6 bases and J 3 bases; bases outside gene matches: 10. The CDR3 spans 16 residues. Germline V CDR1 and CDR2: MDHEN, SYDVKM. The CDR3 region has the DNA TGTGCCAGCAGACCGGACAGGCCAACACCTAATGAAAAACTGTTTTTT. This encodes CASRPDRPTPNEKLFF.

This clonotype was observed a few times. This chain joins TRBV28 and TRBJ2-4; perhaps D is TRBD1 or TRBD2 (5 bases each). This CDR3 contains 14 residues. The germline CDR1 and CDR2 sequences are MDHEN and SYDVKM. Trimming took 5 bases from V and 6 from J, leaving 14 bases between them. CDR3 in DNA: TGTGCCAGCAGTCGCTTCGGGGCGGCAAACATTCAGTACTTC. Protein product: CASSRFGAANIQYF. Based on the CDR3 plus reference TRBV28 and TRBJ2-4, the full variable domain is DVKVTQSSRYLVKRTGEKVFLECVQDMDHENMFWYRQDPGLGLRLIYFSYDVKMKEKGDIPEGYSVSREKKERFSLILESASTNQTSMYLCASSRFGAANIQYFGAGTRLSVL.